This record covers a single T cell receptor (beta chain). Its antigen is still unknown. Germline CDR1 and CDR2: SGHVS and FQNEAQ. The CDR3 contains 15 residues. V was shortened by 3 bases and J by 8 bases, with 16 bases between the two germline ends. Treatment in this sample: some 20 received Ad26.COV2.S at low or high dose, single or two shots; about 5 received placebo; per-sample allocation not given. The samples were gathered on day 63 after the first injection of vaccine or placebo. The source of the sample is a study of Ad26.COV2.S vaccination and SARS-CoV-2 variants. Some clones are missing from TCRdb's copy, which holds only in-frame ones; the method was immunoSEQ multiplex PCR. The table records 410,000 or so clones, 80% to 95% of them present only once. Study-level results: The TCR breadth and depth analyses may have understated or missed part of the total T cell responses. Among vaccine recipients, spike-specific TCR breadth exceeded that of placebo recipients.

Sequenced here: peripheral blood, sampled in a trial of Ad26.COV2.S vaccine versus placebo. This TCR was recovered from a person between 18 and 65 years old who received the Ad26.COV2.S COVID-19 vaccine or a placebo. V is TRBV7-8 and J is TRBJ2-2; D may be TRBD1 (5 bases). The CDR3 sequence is CASSLNQMGLGELFF. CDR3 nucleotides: TGTGCCAGCAGCTTGAACCAGATGGGGCTTGGGGAGCTGTTTTTT.